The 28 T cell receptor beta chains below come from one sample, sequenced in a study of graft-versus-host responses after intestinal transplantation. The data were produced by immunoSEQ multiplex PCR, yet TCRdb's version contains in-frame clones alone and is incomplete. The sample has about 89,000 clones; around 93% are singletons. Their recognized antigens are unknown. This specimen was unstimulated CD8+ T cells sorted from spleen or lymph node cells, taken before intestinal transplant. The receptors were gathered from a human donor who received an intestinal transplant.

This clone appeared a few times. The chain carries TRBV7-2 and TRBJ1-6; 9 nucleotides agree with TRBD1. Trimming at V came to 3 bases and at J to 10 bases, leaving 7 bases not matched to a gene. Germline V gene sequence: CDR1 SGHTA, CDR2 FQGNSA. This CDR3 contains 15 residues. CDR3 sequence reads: CASSFAQGARSPLHF. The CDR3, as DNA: TGTGCCAGCAGCTTCGCACAGGGGGCACGATCACCCCTCCACTTT.

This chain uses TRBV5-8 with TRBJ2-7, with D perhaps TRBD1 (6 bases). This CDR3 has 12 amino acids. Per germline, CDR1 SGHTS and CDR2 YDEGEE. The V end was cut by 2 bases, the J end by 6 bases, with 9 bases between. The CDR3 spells CASSFYRAEQYF. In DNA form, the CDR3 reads TGTGCCAGCAGCTTTTACAGGGCCGAGCAGTACTTC.

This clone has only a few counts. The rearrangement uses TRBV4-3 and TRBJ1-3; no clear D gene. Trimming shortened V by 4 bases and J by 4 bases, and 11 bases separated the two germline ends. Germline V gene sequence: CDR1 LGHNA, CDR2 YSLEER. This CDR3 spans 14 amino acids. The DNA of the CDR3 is TGCGCCAGCAGCCCCCGATTGGAGGGAAACACCATATATTTT. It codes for CASSPRLEGNTIYF.

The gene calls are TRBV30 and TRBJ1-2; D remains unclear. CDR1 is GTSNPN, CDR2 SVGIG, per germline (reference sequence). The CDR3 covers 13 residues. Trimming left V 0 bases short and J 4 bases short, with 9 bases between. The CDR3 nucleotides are TGTGCCTGGAGTGTACCCTGGAGCTATGGCTACACCTTC. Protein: CAWSVPWSYGYTF.

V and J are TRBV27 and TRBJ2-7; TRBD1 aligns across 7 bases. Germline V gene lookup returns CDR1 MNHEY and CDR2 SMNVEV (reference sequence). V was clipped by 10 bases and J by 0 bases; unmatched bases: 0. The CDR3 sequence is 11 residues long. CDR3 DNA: TGTGCCACAGGGGGCTCCTACGAGCAGTACTTC. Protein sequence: CATGGSYEQYF.

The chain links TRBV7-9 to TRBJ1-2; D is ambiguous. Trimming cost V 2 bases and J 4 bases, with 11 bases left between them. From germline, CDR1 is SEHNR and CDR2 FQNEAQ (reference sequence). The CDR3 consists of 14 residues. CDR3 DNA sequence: TGTGCCAGCAGCTTACAAACAACCCCCTATGGCTACACCTTC. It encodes CASSLQTTPYGYTF.

The CDR3 coding sequence is TGTGCCAGTAGTCCCATAGCGGGGTCCGCCTACGAGCAGTACTTC. Translated: CASSPIAGSAYEQYF. The rearrangement links TRBV19 to TRBJ2-7; 8 bases match TRBD2. Germline CDR1 LNHDA, CDR2 SQIVND (reference sequence). The junction had 8 bases not matched to a gene; V was cut back by 5 bases and J by 2 bases. The length of the CDR3 is 15 residues.

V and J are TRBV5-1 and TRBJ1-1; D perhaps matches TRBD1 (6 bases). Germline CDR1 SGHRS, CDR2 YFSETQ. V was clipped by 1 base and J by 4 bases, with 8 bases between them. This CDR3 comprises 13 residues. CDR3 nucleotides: TGCGCCAGCAGCTTGCTAGGGGGCACTGAAGCTTTCTTT. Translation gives CASSLLGGTEAFF.

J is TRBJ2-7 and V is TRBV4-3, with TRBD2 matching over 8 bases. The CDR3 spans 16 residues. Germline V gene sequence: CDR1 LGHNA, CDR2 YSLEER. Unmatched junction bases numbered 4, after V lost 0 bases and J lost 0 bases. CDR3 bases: TGCGCCAGCAGCCAAGAATTGACTAGCGCCTCCTACGAGCAGTACTTC. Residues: CASSQELTSASYEQYF.

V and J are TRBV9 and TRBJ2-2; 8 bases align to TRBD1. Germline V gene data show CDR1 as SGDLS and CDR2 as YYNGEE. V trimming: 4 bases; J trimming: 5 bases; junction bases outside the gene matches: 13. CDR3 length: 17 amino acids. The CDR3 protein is CASSMPTGAPWTGELFF. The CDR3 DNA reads TGTGCCAGCAGCATGCCGACAGGGGCGCCGTGGACCGGGGAGCTGTTTTTT.

The CDR3: CSVDGLNSYNEQFF. As DNA, the CDR3 is TGCAGCGTTGATGGGCTAAACTCCTACAATGAGCAGTTCTTC. The chain employs TRBV29-1 and TRBJ2-1; no reliable D call. V was clipped by 3 bases and J by 0 bases, with 9 bases between them. Germline lookup yields CDR1 SQVTM and CDR2 ANQGSEA. The CDR3 is made up of 14 amino acids.

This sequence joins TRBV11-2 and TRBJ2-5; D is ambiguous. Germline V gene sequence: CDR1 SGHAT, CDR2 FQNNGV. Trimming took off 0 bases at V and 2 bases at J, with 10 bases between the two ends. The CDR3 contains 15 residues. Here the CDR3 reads CASSLDWSQQETQYF. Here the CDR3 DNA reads TGTGCCAGCAGCTTAGATTGGTCTCAGCAAGAGACCCAGTACTTC.

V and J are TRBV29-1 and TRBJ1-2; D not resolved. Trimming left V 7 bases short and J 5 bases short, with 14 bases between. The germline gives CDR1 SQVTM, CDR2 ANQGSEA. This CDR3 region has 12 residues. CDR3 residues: CSAREGVYGYTF. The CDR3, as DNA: TGCAGCGCGAGGGAGGGAGTTTATGGCTACACCTTC. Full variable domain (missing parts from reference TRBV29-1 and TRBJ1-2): SAVISQKPSRDICQRGTSLTIQCQVDSQVTMMFWYRQQPGQSLTLIATANQGSEATYESGFVIDKFPISRPNLTFSTLTVSNMSPEDSSIYLCSAREGVYGYTFGSGTRLTVV.

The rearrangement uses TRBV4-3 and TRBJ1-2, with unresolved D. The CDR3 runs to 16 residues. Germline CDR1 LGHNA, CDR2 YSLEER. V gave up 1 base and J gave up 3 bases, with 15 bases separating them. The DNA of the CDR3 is TGCGCCAGCAGCCAAGGGGCTGGGAGGGTACACTATGGCTACACCTTC. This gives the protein CASSQGAGRVHYGYTF.

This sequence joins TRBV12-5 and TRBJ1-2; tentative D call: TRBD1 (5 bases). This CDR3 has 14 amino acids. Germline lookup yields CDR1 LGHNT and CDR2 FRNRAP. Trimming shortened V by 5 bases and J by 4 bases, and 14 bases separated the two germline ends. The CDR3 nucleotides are TGTGCTAGTGGTGCGACAGAATTTGGCTATGGCTACACCTTC. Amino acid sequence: CASGATEFGYGYTF.

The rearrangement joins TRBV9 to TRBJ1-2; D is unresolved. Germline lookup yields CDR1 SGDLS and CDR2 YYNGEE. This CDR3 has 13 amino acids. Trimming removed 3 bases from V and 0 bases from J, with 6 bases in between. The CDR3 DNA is TGTGCCAGCAGCGCGCGGACTAACTATGGCTACACCTTC. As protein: CASSARTNYGYTF. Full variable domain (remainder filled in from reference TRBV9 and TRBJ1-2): DSGVTQTPKHLITATGQRVTLRCSPRSGDLSVYWYQQSLDQGLQFLIQYYNGEERAKGNILERFSAQQFPDLHSELNLSSLELGDSALYFCASSARTNYGYTFGSGTRLTVV.

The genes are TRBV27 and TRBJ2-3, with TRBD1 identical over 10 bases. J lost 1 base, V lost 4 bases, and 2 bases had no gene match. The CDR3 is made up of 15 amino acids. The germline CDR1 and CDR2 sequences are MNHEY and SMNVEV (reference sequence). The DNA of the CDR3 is TGTGCCAGCAGTTGGGGGACAGGGGGCACAGATACGCAGTATTTT. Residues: CASSWGTGGTDTQYF.

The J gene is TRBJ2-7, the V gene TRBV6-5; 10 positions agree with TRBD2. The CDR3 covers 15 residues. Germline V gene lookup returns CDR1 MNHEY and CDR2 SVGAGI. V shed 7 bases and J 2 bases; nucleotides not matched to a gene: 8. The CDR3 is CASISGLAVTYEQYF. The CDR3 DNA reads TGTGCCAGCATTTCCGGACTAGCGGTTACCTACGAGCAGTACTTC.

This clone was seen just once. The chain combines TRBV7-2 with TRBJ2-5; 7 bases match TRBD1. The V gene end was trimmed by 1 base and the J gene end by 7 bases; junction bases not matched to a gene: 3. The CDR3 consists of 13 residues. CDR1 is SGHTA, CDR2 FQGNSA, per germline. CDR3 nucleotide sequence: TGTGCCAGCAGCTTAGTAGGGGGCAGGACCCAGTACTTC. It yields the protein CASSLVGGRTQYF.

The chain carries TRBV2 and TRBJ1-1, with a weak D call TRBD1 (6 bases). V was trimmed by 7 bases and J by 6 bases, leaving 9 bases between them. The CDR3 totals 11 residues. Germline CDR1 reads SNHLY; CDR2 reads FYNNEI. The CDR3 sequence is CASKGVAEAFF. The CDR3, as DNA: TGTGCCAGCAAGGGGGTCGCTGAAGCTTTCTTT.

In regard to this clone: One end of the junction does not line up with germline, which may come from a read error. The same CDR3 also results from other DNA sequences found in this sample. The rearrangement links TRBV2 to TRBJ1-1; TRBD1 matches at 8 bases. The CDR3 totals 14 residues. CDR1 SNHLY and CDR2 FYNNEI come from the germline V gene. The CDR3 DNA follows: TGTGCCAGCAGGAGGGAGACAGGGGACACTGAAGCCTTCTTT. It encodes CASRRETGDTEAFF.

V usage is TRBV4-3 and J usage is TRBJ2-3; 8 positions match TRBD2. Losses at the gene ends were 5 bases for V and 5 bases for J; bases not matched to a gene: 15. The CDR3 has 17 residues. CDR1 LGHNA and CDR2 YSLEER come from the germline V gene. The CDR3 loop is CASSSRAGADPGDTQYF. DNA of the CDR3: TGCGCCAGCAGCTCCCGAGCGGGGGCGGACCCGGGAGATACGCAGTATTTT.

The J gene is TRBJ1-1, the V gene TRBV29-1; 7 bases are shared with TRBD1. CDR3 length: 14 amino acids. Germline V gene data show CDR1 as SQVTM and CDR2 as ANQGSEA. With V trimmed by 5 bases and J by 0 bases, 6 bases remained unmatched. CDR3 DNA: TGCAGCGTTAAGGGGGCCCTGATGAACACTGAAGCTTTCTTT. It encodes CSVKGALMNTEAFF.

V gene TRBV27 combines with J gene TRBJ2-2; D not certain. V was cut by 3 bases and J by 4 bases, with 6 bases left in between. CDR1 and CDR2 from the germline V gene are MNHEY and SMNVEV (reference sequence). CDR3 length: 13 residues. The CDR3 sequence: CASSLVSTGELFF. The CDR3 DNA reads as TGTGCCAGCAGTTTGGTGAGCACCGGGGAGCTGTTTTTT.

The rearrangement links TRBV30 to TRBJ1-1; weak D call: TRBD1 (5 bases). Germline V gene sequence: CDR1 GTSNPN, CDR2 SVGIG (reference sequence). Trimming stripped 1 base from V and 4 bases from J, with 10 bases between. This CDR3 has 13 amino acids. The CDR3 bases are TGTGCCTGGAGTGCGGGGGTCGGCACTGAAGCTTTCTTT. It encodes CAWSAGVGTEAFF.

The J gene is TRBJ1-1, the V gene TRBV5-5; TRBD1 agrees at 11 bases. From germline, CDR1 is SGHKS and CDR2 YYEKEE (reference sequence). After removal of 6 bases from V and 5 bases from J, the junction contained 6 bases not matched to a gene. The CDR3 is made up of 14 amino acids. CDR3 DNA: TGTGCCAGCAATTGGGGACAGGGGGAGACTGAAGCTTTCTTT. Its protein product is CASNWGQGETEAFF.

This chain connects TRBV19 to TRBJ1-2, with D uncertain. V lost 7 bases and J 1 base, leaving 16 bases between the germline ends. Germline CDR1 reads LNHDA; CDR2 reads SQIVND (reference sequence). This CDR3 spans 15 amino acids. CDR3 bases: TGTGCCAGTACCCTGGCGGGAGGGAGTAACTATGGCTACACCTTC. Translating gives CASTLAGGSNYGYTF. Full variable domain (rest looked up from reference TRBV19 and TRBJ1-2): DGGITQSPKYLFRKEGQNVTLSCEQNLNHDAMYWYRQDPGQGLRLIYYSQIVNDFQKGDIAEGYSVSREKKESFPLTVTSAQKNPTAFYLCASTLAGGSNYGYTFGSGTRLTVV.

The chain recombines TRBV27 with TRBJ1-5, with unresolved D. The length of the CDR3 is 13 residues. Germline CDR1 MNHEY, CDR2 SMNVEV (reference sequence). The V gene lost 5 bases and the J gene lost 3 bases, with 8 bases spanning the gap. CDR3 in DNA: TGTGCCAGCAGTACCACAGACAATCAGCCCCAGCATTTT. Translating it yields CASSTTDNQPQHF.